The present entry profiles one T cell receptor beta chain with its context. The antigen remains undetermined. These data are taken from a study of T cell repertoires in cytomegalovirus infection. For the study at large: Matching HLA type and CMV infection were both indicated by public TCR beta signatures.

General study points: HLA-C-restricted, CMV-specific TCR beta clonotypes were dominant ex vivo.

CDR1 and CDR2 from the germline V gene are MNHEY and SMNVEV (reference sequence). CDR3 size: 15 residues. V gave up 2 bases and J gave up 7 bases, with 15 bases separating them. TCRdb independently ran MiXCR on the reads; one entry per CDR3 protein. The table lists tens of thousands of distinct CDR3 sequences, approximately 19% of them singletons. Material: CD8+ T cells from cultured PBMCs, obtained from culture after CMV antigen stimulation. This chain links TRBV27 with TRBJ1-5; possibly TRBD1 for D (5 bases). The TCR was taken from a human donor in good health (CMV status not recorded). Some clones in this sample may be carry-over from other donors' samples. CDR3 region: CASSLKSIAGQPQHF. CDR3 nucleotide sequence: TGTGCCAGCAGTTTAAAAAGTATAGCAGGGCAGCCCCAGCATTTT.